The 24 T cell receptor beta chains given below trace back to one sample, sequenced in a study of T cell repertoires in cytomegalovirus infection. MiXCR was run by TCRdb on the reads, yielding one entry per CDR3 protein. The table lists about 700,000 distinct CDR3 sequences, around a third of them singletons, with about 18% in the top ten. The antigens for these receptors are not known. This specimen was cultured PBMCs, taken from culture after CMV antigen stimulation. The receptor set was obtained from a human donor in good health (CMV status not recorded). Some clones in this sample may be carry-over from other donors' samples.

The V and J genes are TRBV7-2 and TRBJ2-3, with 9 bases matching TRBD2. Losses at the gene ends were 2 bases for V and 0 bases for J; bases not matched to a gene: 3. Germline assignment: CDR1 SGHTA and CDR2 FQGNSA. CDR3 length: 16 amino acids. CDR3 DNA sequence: TGTGCCAGCAGCTTAATAGCGGGGGCTAGCACAGATACGCAGTATTTT. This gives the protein CASSLIAGASTDTQYF.

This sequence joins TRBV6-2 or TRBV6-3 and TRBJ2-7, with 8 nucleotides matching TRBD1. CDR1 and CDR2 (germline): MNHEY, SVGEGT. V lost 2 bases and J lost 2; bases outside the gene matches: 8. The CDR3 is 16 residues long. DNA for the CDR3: TGTGCCAGCAGTTACGGGGACAGGCCAACTACCTACGAGCAGTACTTC. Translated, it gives CASSYGDRPTTYEQYF.

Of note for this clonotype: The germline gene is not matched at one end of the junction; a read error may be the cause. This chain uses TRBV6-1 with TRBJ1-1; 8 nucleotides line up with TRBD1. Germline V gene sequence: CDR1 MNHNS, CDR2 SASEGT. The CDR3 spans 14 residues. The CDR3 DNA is TGTGCCAGCAGCGAAGACAGGGGTTTTACTGAAGCTTTCTTT. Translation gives CASSEDRGFTEAFF.

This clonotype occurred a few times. CDR3 region: CASSYSRASSYNEQFF. The CDR3 coding sequence is TGTGCCAGCAGTTACTCGCGGGCTAGCTCCTACAATGAGCAGTTCTTC. The chain has TRBV6-5 and TRBJ2-1, with a possible D match to TRBD2 (5 bases). This CDR3 spans 16 amino acids. V lost 0 bases and J 0 bases, leaving 9 bases between the germline ends. Germline V gene sequence: CDR1 MNHEY, CDR2 SVGAGI.

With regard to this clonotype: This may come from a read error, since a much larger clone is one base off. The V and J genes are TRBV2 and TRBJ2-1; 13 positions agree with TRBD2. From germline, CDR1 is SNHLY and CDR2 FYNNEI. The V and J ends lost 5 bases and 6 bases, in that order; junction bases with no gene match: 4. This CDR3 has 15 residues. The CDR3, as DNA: TGTGCCAGCAGTCCCGGGACTAGCGGGATCAATGAGCAGTTCTTC. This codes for CASSPGTSGINEQFF.

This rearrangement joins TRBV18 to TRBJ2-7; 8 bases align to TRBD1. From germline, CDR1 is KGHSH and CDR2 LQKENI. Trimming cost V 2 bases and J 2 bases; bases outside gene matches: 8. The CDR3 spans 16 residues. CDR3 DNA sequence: TGTGCCAGCTCACCAATTAATGTACAGGGGGCCTACGAGCAGTACTTC. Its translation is CASSPINVQGAYEQYF.

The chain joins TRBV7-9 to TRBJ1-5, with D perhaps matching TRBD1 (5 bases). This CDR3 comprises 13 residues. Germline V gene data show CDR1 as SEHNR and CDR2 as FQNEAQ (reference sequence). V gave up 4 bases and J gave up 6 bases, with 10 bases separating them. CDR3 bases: TGTGCCAGCAGCTGGGAGGGGACTCAGCCCCAGCATTTT. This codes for CASSWEGTQPQHF. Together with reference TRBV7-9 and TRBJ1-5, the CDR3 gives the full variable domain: DTGVSQNPRHKITKRGQNVTFRCDPISEHNRLYWYRQTLGQGPEFLTYFQNEAQLEKSRLLSDRFSAERPKGSFSTLEIQRTEQGDSAMYLCASSWEGTQPQHFGDGTRLSIL.

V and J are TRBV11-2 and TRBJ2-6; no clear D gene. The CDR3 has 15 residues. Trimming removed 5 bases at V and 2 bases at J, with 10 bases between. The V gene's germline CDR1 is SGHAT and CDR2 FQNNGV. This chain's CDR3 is CASSPPTTGANVLTF. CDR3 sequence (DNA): TGTGCCAGCAGCCCCCCCACCACTGGGGCCAACGTCCTGACTTTC.

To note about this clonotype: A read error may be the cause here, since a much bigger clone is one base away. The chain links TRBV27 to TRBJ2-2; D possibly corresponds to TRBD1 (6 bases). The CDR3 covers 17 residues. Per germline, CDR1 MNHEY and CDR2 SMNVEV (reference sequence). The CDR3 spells CASSLTPPRGWDGEPFF. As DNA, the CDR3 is TGTGCCAGCAGTCTCACCCCGCCAAGGGGGTGGGACGGGGAGCCGTTTTTT.

The CDR3 protein is CASSLPGRTFNYEQYF. The CDR3 nucleotides are TGTGCCAGCAGTTTGCCAGGGAGAACTTTCAACTACGAGCAGTACTTC. This chain uses TRBV28 with TRBJ2-7; D may match TRBD1 or TRBD2 (5 bases each). V was cut by 3 bases and J by 3 bases, with 18 bases left in between. Germline V CDR1 and CDR2: MDHEN, SYDVKM. This CDR3 is 16 amino acids long.

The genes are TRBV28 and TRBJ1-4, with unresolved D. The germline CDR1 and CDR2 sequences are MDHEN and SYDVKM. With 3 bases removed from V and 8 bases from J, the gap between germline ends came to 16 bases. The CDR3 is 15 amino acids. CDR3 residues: CASSFILTEKEKLFF. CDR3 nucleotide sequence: TGTGCCAGCAGTTTCATCCTTACAGAGAAAGAAAAACTGTTTTTT.

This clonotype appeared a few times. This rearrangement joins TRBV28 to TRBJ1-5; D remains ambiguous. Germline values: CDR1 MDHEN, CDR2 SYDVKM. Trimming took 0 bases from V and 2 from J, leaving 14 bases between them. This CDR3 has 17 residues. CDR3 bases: TGTGCCAGCAGTTTATGGTTTTCTGGGGTAGGCAATCAGCCCCAGCATTTT. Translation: CASSLWFSGVGNQPQHF. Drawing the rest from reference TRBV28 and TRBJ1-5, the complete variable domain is DVKVTQSSRYLVKRTGEKVFLECVQDMDHENMFWYRQDPGLGLRLIYFSYDVKMKEKGDIPEGYSVSREKKERFSLILESASTNQTSMYLCASSLWFSGVGNQPQHFGDGTRLSIL.

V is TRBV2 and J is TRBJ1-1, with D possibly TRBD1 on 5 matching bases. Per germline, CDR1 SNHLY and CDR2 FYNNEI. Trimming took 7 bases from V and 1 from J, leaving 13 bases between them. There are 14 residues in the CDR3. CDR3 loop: CASNLGTGNTEAFF. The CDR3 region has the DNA TGTGCCAGCAATCTTGGTACAGGGAACACTGAAGCTTTCTTT.

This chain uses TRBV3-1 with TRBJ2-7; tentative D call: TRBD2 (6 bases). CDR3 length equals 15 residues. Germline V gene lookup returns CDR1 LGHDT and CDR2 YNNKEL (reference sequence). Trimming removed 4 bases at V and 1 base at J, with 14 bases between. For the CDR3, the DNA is TGTGCCAGCAGCCCCCGGGGCGCGGGGTCCTACGAGCAGTACTTC. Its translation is CASSPRGAGSYEQYF.

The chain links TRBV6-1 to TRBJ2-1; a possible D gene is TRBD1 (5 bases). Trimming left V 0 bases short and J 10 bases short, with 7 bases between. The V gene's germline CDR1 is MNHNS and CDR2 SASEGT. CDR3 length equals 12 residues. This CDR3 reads CASSEAGPEQFF. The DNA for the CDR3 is TGTGCCAGCAGTGAAGCGGGGCCGGAGCAGTTCTTC.

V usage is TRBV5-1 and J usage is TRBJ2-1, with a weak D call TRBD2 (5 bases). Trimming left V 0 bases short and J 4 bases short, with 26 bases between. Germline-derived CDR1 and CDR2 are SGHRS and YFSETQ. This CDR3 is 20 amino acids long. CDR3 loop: CASSLAAAGRDLLQYNEQFF. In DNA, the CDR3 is TGCGCCAGCAGCTTGGCTGCGGCGGGCAGAGACCTATTACAATACAATGAGCAGTTCTTC.

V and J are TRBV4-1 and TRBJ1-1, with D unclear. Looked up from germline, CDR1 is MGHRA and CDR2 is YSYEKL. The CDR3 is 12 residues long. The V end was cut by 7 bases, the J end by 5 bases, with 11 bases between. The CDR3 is CASTAPGTEAFF. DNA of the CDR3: TGCGCCAGCACCGCCCCTGGGACTGAAGCTTTCTTT.

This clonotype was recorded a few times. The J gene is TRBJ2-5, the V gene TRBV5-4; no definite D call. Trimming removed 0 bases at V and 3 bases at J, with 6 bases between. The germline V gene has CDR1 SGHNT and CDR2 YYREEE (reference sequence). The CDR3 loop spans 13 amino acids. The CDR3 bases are TGTGCCAGCAGCTTGGATTGGGAAGAGACCCAGTACTTC. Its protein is CASSLDWEETQYF.

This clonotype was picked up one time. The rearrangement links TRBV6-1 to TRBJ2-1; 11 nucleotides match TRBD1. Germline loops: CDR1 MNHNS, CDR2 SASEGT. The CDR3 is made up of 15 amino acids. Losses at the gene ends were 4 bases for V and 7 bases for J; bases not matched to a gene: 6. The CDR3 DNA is TGTGCCAGCAGTGCCCGGGACAGGGGGGTAAATGAGCAGTTCTTC. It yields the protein CASSARDRGVNEQFF.

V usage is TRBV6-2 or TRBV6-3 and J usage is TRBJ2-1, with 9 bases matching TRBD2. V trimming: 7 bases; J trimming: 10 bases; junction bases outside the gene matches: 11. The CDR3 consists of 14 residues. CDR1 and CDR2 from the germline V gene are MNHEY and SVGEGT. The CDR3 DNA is TGTGCCAGCAATAAAGCGGGAGGCGGCGCGGAGCAGTTCTTC. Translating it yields CASNKAGGGAEQFF.

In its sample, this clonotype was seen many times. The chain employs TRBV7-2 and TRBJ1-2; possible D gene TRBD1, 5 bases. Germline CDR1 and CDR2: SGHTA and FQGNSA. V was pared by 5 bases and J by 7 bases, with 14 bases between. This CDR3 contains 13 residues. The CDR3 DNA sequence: TGTGCCAGCAGCCCTCGGGGGTTTGTTGGCTACACCTTC. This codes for CASSPRGFVGYTF.

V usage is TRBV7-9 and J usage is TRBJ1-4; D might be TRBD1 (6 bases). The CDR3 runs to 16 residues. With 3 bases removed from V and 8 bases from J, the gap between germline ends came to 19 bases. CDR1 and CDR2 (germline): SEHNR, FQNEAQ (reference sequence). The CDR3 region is CASSFRGASISEKLFF. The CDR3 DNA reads TGTGCCAGCAGCTTTAGGGGGGCCTCGATCTCGGAAAAACTGTTTTTT.

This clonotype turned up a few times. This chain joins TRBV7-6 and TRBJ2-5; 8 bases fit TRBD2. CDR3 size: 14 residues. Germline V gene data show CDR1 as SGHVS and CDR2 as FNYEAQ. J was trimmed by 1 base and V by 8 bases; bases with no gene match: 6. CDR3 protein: CASGVRGGQETQYF. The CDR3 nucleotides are TGTGCCAGCGGAGTCCGGGGGGGCCAAGAGACCCAGTACTTC. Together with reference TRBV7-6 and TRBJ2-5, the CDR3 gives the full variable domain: GAGVSQSPRYKVTKRGQDVALRCDPISGHVSLYWYRQALGQGPEFLTYFNYEAQQDKSGLPNDRFSAERPEGSISTLTIQRTEQRDSAMYRCASGVRGGQETQYFGPGTRLLVL.

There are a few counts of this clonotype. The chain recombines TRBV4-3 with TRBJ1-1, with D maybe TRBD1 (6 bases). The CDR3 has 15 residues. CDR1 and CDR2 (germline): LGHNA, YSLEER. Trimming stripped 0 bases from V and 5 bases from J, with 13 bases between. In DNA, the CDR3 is TGCGCCAGCAGCCAAGATATCCCAGGGGAAACTGAAGCTTTCTTT. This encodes CASSQDIPGETEAFF.